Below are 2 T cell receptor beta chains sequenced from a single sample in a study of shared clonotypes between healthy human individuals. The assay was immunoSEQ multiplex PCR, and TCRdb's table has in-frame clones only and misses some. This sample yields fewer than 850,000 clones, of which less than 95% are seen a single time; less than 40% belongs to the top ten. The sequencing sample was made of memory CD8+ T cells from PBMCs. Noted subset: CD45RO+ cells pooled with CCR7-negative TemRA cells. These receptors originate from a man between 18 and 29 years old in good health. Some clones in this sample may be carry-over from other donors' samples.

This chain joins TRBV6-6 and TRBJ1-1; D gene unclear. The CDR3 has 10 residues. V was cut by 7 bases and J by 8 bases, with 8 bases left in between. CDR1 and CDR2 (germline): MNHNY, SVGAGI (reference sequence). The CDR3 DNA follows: TGTGCCAGCACGGGCGTAGAAGCTTTCTTT. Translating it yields CASTGVEAFF.

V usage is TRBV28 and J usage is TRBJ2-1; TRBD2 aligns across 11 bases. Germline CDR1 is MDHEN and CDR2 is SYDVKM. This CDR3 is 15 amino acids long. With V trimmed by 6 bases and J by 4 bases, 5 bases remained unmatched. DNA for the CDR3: TGTGCCAGCAGGCTTCTAGCGGGAGGTTACAATGAGCAGTTCTTC. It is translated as CASRLLAGGYNEQFF.